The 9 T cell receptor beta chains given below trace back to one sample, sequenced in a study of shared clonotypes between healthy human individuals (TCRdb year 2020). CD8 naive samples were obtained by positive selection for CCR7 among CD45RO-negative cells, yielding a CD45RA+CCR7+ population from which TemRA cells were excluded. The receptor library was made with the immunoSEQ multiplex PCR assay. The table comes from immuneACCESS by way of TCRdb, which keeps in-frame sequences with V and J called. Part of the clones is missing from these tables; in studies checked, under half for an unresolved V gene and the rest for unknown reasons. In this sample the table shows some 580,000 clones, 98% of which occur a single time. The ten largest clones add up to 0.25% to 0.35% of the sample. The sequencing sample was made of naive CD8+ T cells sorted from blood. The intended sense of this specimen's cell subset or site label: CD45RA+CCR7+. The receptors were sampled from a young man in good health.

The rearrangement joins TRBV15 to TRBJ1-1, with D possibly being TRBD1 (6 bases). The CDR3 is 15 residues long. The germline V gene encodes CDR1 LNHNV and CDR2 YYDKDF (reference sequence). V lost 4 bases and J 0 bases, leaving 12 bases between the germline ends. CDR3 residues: CATSNPRGMNTEAFF. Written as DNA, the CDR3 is TGTGCCACCAGCAATCCCAGGGGAATGAACACTGAAGCTTTCTTT. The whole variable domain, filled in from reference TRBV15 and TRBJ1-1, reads DAMVIQNPRYQVTQFGKPVTLSCSQTLNHNVMYWYQQKSSQAPKLLFHYYDKDFNNEADTPDNFQSRRPNTSFCFLDIRSPGLGDTAMYLCATSNPRGMNTEAFFGQGTRLTVV.

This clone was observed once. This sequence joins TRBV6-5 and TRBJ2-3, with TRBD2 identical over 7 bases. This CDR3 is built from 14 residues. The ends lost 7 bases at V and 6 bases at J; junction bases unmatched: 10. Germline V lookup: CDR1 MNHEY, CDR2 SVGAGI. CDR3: CASNERLATDTQYF. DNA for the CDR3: TGTGCCAGCAACGAAAGACTAGCTACGGATACGCAGTATTTT.

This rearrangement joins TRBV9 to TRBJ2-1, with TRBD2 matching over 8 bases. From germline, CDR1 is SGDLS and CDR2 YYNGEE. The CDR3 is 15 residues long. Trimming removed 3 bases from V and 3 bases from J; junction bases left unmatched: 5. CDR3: CASSASGSYYNEQFF. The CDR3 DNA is TGTGCCAGCAGCGCCAGCGGGAGTTACTACAATGAGCAGTTCTTC.

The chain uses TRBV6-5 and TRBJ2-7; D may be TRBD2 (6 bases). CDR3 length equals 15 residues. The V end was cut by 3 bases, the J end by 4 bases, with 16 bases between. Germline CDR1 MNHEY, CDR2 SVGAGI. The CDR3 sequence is CASSYSGGRGYEQYF. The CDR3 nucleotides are TGTGCCAGCAGTTATTCCGGGGGACGGGGATACGAGCAGTACTTC.

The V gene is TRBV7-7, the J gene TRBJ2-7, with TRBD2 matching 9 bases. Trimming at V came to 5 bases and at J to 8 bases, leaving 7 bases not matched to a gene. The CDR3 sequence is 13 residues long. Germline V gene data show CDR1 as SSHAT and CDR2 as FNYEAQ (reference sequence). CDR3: CASSTRTSEKQYF. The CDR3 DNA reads TGTGCCAGCAGCACTCGGACTAGCGAAAAGCAGTACTTC.

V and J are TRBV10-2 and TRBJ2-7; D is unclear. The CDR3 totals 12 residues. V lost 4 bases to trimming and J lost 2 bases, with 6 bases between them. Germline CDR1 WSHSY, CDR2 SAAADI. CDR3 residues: CASSVSTYEQYF. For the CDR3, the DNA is TGCGCCAGCAGTGTATCCACCTACGAGCAGTACTTC.

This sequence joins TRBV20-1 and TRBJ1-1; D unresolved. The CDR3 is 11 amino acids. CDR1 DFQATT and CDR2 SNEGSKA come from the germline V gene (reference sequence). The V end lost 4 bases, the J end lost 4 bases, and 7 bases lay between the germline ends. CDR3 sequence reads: CSAKKITEAFF. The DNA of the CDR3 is TGCAGTGCTAAGAAAATCACTGAAGCTTTCTTT.

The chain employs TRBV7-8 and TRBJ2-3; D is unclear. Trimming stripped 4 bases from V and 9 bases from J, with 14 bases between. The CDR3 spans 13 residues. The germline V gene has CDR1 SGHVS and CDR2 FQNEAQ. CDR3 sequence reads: CASSSTSSRTQYF. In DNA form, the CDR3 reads TGTGCCAGCAGCTCCACTTCTTCACGAACGCAGTATTTT.

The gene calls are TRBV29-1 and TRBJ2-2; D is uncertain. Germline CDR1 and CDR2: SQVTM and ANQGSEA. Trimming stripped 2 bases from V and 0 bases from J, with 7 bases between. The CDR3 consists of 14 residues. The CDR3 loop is CSVELPTNTGELFF. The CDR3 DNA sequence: TGCAGCGTTGAACTGCCAACGAACACCGGGGAGCTGTTTTTT.